This T cell receptor beta chain was captured in a study of radiation and T cells in renal cell carcinoma (dated by TCRdb to 2018 to 2020). The study in broad terms: The samples were drawn from a clinical trial, where primary renal cell carcinomas were treated with 15 Gy of stereotactic body radiation therapy and then removed by nephrectomy 4 weeks afterward. In total, approximately 54 samples, comprising 26 tumors and around 27 peripheral blood samples, were subjected to TCR beta sequencing. Across all 50 or so samples, 4,016,671 unique CDR3 nucleotide sequences, encoding around 2.4 million unique CDR3 amino acid sequences, were identified. The paper's findings and limits, for the study overall: In blood, the top tumor clonotypes increased between baseline and 2 weeks post-radiation and then shrank by 4 weeks, which suggests that tumor-resident clones expanded only transiently. Tracking of blood repertoire dynamics stopped at around 4 weeks after treatment, with no follow-up past that point. Because no pretreatment tumor biopsies were available, whether clonotypes were present in the tumor at baseline could not be determined. Because the trial had a single-armed design, the trial could not examine how radiation dose or scheduling affected the TCR repertoire.

To note about this clone: Which antigen it targets is not known. The input lacks base qualities; no much larger clone sits a single base away.

The immunoSEQ kit was used, according to the manufacturer's recommendations, to generate TCR beta libraries from genomic DNA. Library preparation used a first multiplex PCR with proprietary primers, then a second PCR adding unique barcodes, with bead cleanups after each round. A kit-provided positive control reaction and a negative control reaction were included in every sample batch. The final libraries were assessed on an Agilent 4200 TapeStation D1000 ScreenTape, pooled by volume, and quantified by qPCR. Sequencing was performed on an Illumina NextSeq500 using a MidOutput 150-cycle cartridge, with 156 Read1 cycles, 15 Index1 cycles, and the kit custom primers. The pooled library was loaded at approximately 1 pM with a roughly 20% PhiX control spike-in. Per the original workflow: Vendor-processed data were analyzed in R, with a clonotype defined as all T cells sharing the same CDR3 nucleotide sequence. In the clone abundance analyses, frequencies were normalized to the 10,000 most abundant clones in each sample. Before analysis, public T cell clones were removed, and these numbered fewer than five per sample on average. Tumor-enriched and baseline blood-enriched clonotypes were defined by at least a 32-fold difference in abundance between compartments. A beta-binomial differential abundance model was used to identify clonotypes that expanded or contracted between blood time points. Tumor-blood repertoire similarity was measured with the Baroni-Urbani and Buser coefficient, and group comparisons used two-tailed Wilcoxon tests in R. Drawn from immuneACCESS, this table holds only the in-frame rearrangements with V and J called that TCRdb kept. Clones are partly lost; checked studies trace under half to an unresolved V gene and leave the rest unexplained. V and J calls plus clone size are reproduced from that table; the DNA served to infer D and trimming. Across this sample there are about 150,000 clones, with approximately 88% seen only once. The leading ten clones occupy 10% to 15% of the sample.

V is cut by 1 base and J by 8 bases, and the space between the germline ends is 14 bases. CDR3 length: 13 amino acids, cysteine to phenylalanine. Of all the DNA, just the CDR3 is kept, 39 bases in frame from base 1. CDR1 GTSNPN and CDR2 SVGIG were looked up in the germline V gene (reference sequence). This specimen's time point label, per the study, means: blood 2 weeks post-SBRT. The sample's treatment or condition, from its label and the paper: 15 Gy SBRT to primary tumor, nephrectomy 4 weeks later. To track tumor-enriched clonotypes, serial peripheral blood was sampled from radiation-treated patients at baseline and at 2 weeks and 4 weeks after SBRT. Renal cell carcinoma with clear cell pathology was present in all patients. Genomic DNA for TCR sequencing was prepared using the QIAamp DNA Blood Mini Kit (Qiagen). Samples were included in the analyses only if all quality control checks were passed.

This TCR derives from a woman in her forties or fifties with renal cell carcinoma. Sequenced here: blood, sampled from a patient whose treatment included radiotherapy and nephrectomy. The chain couples TRBV30 to TRBJ1-2, with the identity of the D gene unclear. The nucleotide sequence reads TGTGCCTGGAGTGGGTCTGGTGAAAACGGCTACACCTTC. Translated, this gives CAWSGSGENGYTF.